The 19 T cell receptor beta chains below all came from one sample that was sequenced in a study of OX40 agonist ivuxolimab in advanced cancers. Using immunoSEQ multiplex PCR, the repertoire was profiled, and TCRdb retains in-frame clones only, with some absent. The data show about 48,000 clones, 80% to 95% seen once. This specimen was CD4+ or CD8+ T cells sorted from blood, taken in a trial of the OX40 agonist ivuxolimab. The receptors were sampled from an adult with an advanced solid tumor such as melanoma, head and neck, liver or kidney cancer.

The chain employs TRBV15 and TRBJ1-2; a weak D match, TRBD1 (5 bases). Between the trimmed V and J ends, which lost 4 bases and 0 bases, there was a span of 9 bases. The CDR3 is made up of 14 amino acids. Germline values: CDR1 LNHNV, CDR2 YYDKDF (reference sequence). CDR3 DNA sequence: TGTGCCACCAGCAACAGGACCGCTAACTATGGCTACACCTTC. Protein sequence: CATSNRTANYGYTF.

The chain links TRBV13 to TRBJ1-4; D gene unclear. The V gene's germline CDR1 is PRHDT and CDR2 FYEKMQ (reference sequence). Between the trimmed V and J ends, which lost 1 base and 0 bases, there was a span of 12 bases. The CDR3 is made up of 17 amino acids. The DNA for the CDR3 is TGTGCCAGCAGCTTAGTTGGCAGATCAACAACTAATGAAAAACTGTTTTTT. Amino acid sequence: CASSLVGRSTTNEKLFF.

The chain joins TRBV6-5 to TRBJ2-1; 7 nucleotides line up with TRBD1. The CDR3 runs to 16 residues. V lost 0 bases and J lost 2; bases outside the gene matches: 4. Germline assignment: CDR1 MNHEY and CDR2 SVGAGI. The CDR3 sequence is CASSYSTGPPYNEQFF. As DNA, the CDR3 is TGTGCCAGCAGTTACTCGACAGGGCCTCCCTACAATGAGCAGTTCTTC.

This chain links TRBV18 with TRBJ2-5, with D perhaps matching TRBD2 (6 bases). Trimming pared 3 bases from V and 1 base from J, leaving 9 bases between. The CDR3 covers 14 residues. In germline, CDR1 is KGHSH, CDR2 LQKENI. The CDR3 nucleotides read TGTGCCAGCTCACCTCGGGACTCCCAAGAGACCCAGTACTTC. Amino acid sequence: CASSPRDSQETQYF.

This chain connects TRBV4-1 to TRBJ1-1, with D unresolved. The CDR3 loop spans 15 amino acids. The germline V gene has CDR1 MGHRA and CDR2 YSYEKL. V lost 0 bases, J lost 5 bases, and 13 bases lay in between. The CDR3 region has the DNA TGCGCCAGCAGCCAAGATCTGGCCGCCGGGACTGAAGCTTTCTTT. This encodes CASSQDLAAGTEAFF.

This rearrangement joins TRBV6-1 to TRBJ1-5; D possibly corresponds to TRBD1 (5 bases). Germline V gene data show CDR1 as MNHNS and CDR2 as SASEGT. CDR3 length: 18 residues. Trimming pared 3 bases from V and 2 bases from J, leaving 20 bases between. In nucleotides, the CDR3 is TGTGCCAGCAGTGAGCTCGGCCGGGGGATTTTAGGCAATCAGCCCCAGCATTTT. It specifies CASSELGRGILGNQPQHF.

The J gene is TRBJ2-7, the V gene TRBV29-1; no clear D gene. CDR1 SQVTM and CDR2 ANQGSEA come from the germline V gene. This CDR3 has 12 residues. Trimming pared 6 bases from V and 1 base from J, leaving 10 bases between. The CDR3 reads CSVMTHSYEQYF. The CDR3 coding sequence is TGCAGCGTCATGACCCATTCCTACGAGCAGTACTTC.

V and J are TRBV5-1 and TRBJ2-3; TRBD1 matches 8 bases. Germline V gives CDR1 SGHRS, CDR2 YFSETQ. V dropped 3 bases and J dropped 6; count of bases not matched to a gene: 9. CDR3 size: 15 residues. This CDR3 is CASSSTGGPLDTQYF. The CDR3 DNA reads TGCGCCAGCAGCTCTACAGGGGGACCCTTGGATACGCAGTATTTT.

V is TRBV27 and J is TRBJ2-4; D possibly uses TRBD1 or TRBD2 (6 bases each). This CDR3 is built from 15 residues. V shed 6 bases and J shed 0 bases, with 12 bases lying between them. Per germline, CDR1 MNHEY and CDR2 SMNVEV (reference sequence). DNA of the CDR3: TGTGCCAGCAGAAAACAGGGACTAGCCAAAAACATTCAGTACTTC. As protein: CASRKQGLAKNIQYF.

The chain uses TRBV27 and TRBJ2-1; D call uncertain. CDR1 is MNHEY and CDR2 is SMNVEV in the germline V gene (reference sequence). Trimming removed 7 bases at V and 4 bases at J, with 26 bases between. CDR3 length: 18 amino acids. The CDR3: CASISLRLMEARYNEQFF. In DNA, the CDR3 is TGTGCCAGCATTTCCCTCCGGTTGATGGAAGCGCGATACAATGAGCAGTTCTTC.

The V call is TRBV14, the J call TRBJ1-5; TRBD1 matches 7 bases. CDR3 length: 13 residues. V was clipped by 2 bases and J by 6 bases; unmatched bases: 1. Germline CDR1 and CDR2: SGHDN and FVKESK. The CDR3 protein is CASSQRGPQPQHF. DNA for the CDR3: TGTGCCAGCAGCCAAAGGGGGCCTCAGCCCCAGCATTTT.

The chain links TRBV4-1 to TRBJ2-1, with 8 bases matching TRBD2. After removal of 0 bases from V and 6 bases from J, the junction contained 10 bases not matched to a gene. CDR1 is MGHRA and CDR2 is YSYEKL in the germline V gene. CDR3 size: 17 residues. CDR3 amino acids: CASSQDLIGGGRNEQFF. The CDR3 region has the DNA TGCGCCAGCAGCCAAGATTTAATAGGCGGGGGGCGCAATGAGCAGTTCTTC.

The chain carries TRBV28 and TRBJ1-2; maybe TRBD1 (5 bases). CDR3 length: 15 amino acids. V was clipped by 4 bases and J by 3 bases, with 15 bases between them. Germline assignment: CDR1 MDHEN and CDR2 SYDVKM. The CDR3 nucleotides are TGTGCCAGCAGTTCCCTGGGGGGAAGGGACTATGGCTACACCTTC. It is translated as CASSSLGGRDYGYTF.

The gene calls are TRBV7-8 and TRBJ2-5, with D possibly being TRBD2 (6 bases). The V end was cut by 5 bases, the J end by 0 bases, with 13 bases between. The CDR3 runs 15 residues. Germline lookup yields CDR1 SGHVS and CDR2 FQNEAQ. The CDR3 reads CASSPYTGDQETQYF. As DNA, the CDR3 is TGTGCCAGCAGCCCCTACACGGGGGACCAAGAGACCCAGTACTTC. Based on the CDR3 plus reference TRBV7-8 and TRBJ2-5, the full variable domain is GAGVSQSPRYKVAKRGQDVALRCDPISGHVSLFWYQQALGQGPEFLTYFQNEAQLDKSGLPSDRFFAERPEGSVSTLKIQRTQQEDSAVYLCASSPYTGDQETQYFGPGTRLLVL.

The chain links TRBV11-2 to TRBJ2-2; 7 bases agree with TRBD1. Germline V gene data show CDR1 as SGHAT and CDR2 as FQNNGV. This CDR3 is built from 15 residues. J gave up 3 bases and V 1 base, and 2 bases lay outside the gene matches. CDR3 DNA: TGTGCCAGCAGCTTAGGGACAGGATACACCGGGGAGCTGTTTTTT. It translates to CASSLGTGYTGELFF.

This clone was observed a single time. The chain joins TRBV29-1 to TRBJ2-1; no clear D. The CDR3 is 15 residues long. Trimming removed 0 bases at V and 4 bases at J, with 13 bases between. CDR1 and CDR2 from the germline V gene are SQVTM and ANQGSEA. The CDR3 reads CSVEDSGLLYNEQFF. DNA for the CDR3: TGCAGCGTTGAAGATTCAGGCCTACTGTACAATGAGCAGTTCTTC.

This chain links TRBV4-1 with TRBJ1-2; perhaps TRBD1 as D (5 bases). The CDR3 extends over 12 amino acids. Trimming left V 2 bases short and J 8 bases short, with 9 bases between. Germline V CDR1 and CDR2: MGHRA, YSYEKL. CDR3 residues: CASSQLGRGYTF. The CDR3, as DNA: TGCGCCAGCAGCCAATTGGGACGAGGCTACACCTTC.

The gene calls are TRBV15 and TRBJ2-7; 9 nucleotides match TRBD1. Germline CDR1 and CDR2: LNHNV and YYDKDF (reference sequence). V shed 2 bases and J 2 bases; nucleotides not matched to a gene: 1. This CDR3 has 14 amino acids. The CDR3 loop reads CATSRTGGAYEQYF. In nucleotides, the CDR3 is TGTGCCACCAGCAGAACAGGGGGCGCCTACGAGCAGTACTTC.

The gene calls are TRBV29-1 and TRBJ2-1; D not resolved. Germline lookup yields CDR1 SQVTM and CDR2 ANQGSEA. V lost 0 bases and J lost 6, with 9 bases in between. The CDR3 has 13 amino acids. The CDR3 here is CSVEDAEFNEQFF. The CDR3 nucleotides are TGCAGCGTTGAAGATGCGGAATTCAATGAGCAGTTCTTC.